Below, one T cell receptor (beta chain) is given with its context. Generated by immunoSEQ multiplex PCR, the TCRdb table keeps only in-frame clones and is missing some. The sample has about 94,000 clones; 94% are singletons. This entry is derived from a study of T cell changes during pregnancy in multiple sclerosis. This CDR3 has 16 amino acids. CDR1 is MGHRA, CDR2 YSYEKL, per germline. The trim removed 4 bases at V and 8 bases at J, leaving 15 bases unmatched. Sequencing was performed on peripheral blood, taken in the third trimester of pregnancy. This receptor was identified in a female donor with multiple sclerosis, enrolled in a pregnancy study. This chain uses TRBV4-1 with TRBJ1-2; 8 bases are a match to TRBD1. The CDR3 nucleotides are TGCGCCAGCAGCCCTTTCTTCCGGGACAGGCGAGGCGGCTACACCTTC. Translated: CASSPFFRDRRGGYTF.